This T cell receptor (beta chain) was retrieved from a study of B cell selection in AIRE deficiency. Profiling relied on immunoSEQ multiplex PCR, and the TCRdb table lists in-frame clones only, not all of them. The sample yields approximately 22,000 clones, around 90% seen once. Sorted regulatory T cells were CD4-positive, CD25-high and CD127-low or negative. The germline CDR1 and CDR2 sequences are KGHSH and LQKENI. Trimming cost V 2 bases and J 6 bases; bases outside gene matches: 3. CDR3 size: 13 residues. This sequence joins TRBV18 and TRBJ1-2; 7 nucleotides agree with TRBD1. The sample comprised CD4+CD25+ Tregs sorted from PBMCs. This receptor was taken from a human donor in good health. The DNA for the CDR3 is TGTGCCAGCTCACCAGAAGGGGGCAATGGCTACACCTTC. Protein sequence: CASSPEGGNGYTF.